The 8 T cell receptor beta chains in this list originate from one sample, sequenced in a study of shared clonotypes between healthy human individuals. Profiled with immunoSEQ multiplex PCR; TCRdb holds only in-frame clones, not every one. Among about 2.3 million clones listed, under 95% were seen once. The sequenced material came from naive CD4+ T cells from PBMCs. Sample subset: CD45RA+ positively selected. These receptor sequences come from a man in his late teens or twenties in good health. Some clones in this sample may be carry-over from other donors' samples.

This chain uses TRBV10-2 with TRBJ2-3; D unresolved. CDR3 length: 11 amino acids. Trimming shortened V by 7 bases and J by 5 bases, and 7 bases separated the two germline ends. The V gene's germline CDR1 is WSHSY and CDR2 SAAADI. The CDR3 spells CASTQGDTQYF. In DNA form, the CDR3 reads TGCGCCAGCACTCAAGGAGATACGCAGTATTTT.

The table lists this clone with a count of one. The chain is built from TRBV7-2 and TRBJ2-5; D is perhaps TRBD2 (5 bases). From germline, CDR1 is SGHTA and CDR2 FQGNSA. Trimming removed 2 bases at V and 4 bases at J, with 8 bases between. CDR3 size: 13 residues. CDR3: CASSLNGRETQYF. The CDR3, as DNA: TGTGCCAGCAGCTTAAATGGGAGAGAGACCCAGTACTTC.

The chain joins TRBV28 to TRBJ2-1, with 8 bases identical to TRBD1. Germline V lookup: CDR1 MDHEN, CDR2 SYDVKM. V lost 4 bases to trimming and J lost 3 bases; unmatched junction nucleotides: 14. The CDR3 runs to 18 residues. The CDR3 loop is CASSYQLRDRIYYNEQFF. CDR3 coding DNA: TGTGCCAGCAGTTATCAACTCCGGGACAGGATTTACTACAATGAGCAGTTCTTC.

The chain has TRBV5-8 and TRBJ2-6; no definite D call. Germline V gene lookup returns CDR1 SGHTS and CDR2 YDEGEE. The CDR3 extends over 14 amino acids. The V end lost 1 base, the J end lost 3 bases, and 5 bases lay between the germline ends. CDR3 protein: CASSLKGGANVLTF. In DNA form, the CDR3 reads TGTGCCAGCAGCTTGAAAGGTGGGGCCAACGTCCTGACTTTC.

The V and J genes are TRBV25-1 and TRBJ2-5; D is perhaps TRBD1 or TRBD2 (6 bases each). This CDR3 contains 14 residues. V lost 4 bases and J lost 4, with 13 bases in between. Germline V gene data show CDR1 as MGHDK and CDR2 as SYGVNS. The CDR3 DNA reads TGTGCCAGCAGTGCCGGGGGCGCCGGAGAGACCCAGTACTTC. Its translation is CASSAGGAGETQYF.

The genes are TRBV7-3 and TRBJ2-5; D is unresolved. Germline V gene lookup returns CDR1 SGHTA and CDR2 FQGTGA. V lost 3 bases, J lost 5 bases, and 10 bases lay in between. This CDR3 spans 13 amino acids. The CDR3 DNA reads as TGTGCCAGCAGCTTGAGTCAATGGGAGACCCAGTACTTC. It translates to CASSLSQWETQYF.

The chain has TRBV29-1 and TRBJ2-3; TRBD2 is a possible D gene (6 bases). The CDR3 extends over 14 amino acids. With 6 bases removed from V and 0 bases from J, the gap between germline ends came to 13 bases. Germline V gene sequence: CDR1 SQVTM, CDR2 ANQGSEA. CDR3 DNA sequence: TGCAGCGTATCTGGAGGGTATAGCACAGATACGCAGTATTTT. Its translation: CSVSGGYSTDTQYF.

The rearrangement uses TRBV11-2 and TRBJ2-1, with 8 bases lining up with TRBD2. CDR1 SGHAT and CDR2 FQNNGV come from the germline V gene. This CDR3 contains 17 residues. The ends lost 0 bases at V and 2 bases at J; junction bases unmatched: 6. The CDR3 sequence is CASSLDRYSGAYNEQFF. The CDR3 DNA follows: TGTGCCAGCAGCTTAGACCGATATAGCGGGGCCTACAATGAGCAGTTCTTC.